This T cell receptor (beta chain) was obtained from a study of T cells after yellow fever vaccination (dated by TCRdb to 2018 to 2020). Notes on the research overall: Libraries from fractions with low cell numbers were prepared with the SMART-Seq v4 Ultra Low Input RNA kit. To follow T-cell clones before and after both primary and booster YFV17D yellow fever vaccination, bulk TCR alpha and beta repertoires underwent longitudinal sequencing. Two healthy male donors made up the cohort, one aged 18 to 30 years and the other aged 30 to 40 years. Blood was collected at multiple timepoints before and after primary and secondary immunization, and bulk PBMC replicates and cell subsets were isolated. Points the paper makes about the study in general: Most clones expanded after primary vaccination (about 95% of CD4 and over 80% of CD8) were re-detected after the booster, suggesting that broad memory maintenance occurred. A small fraction of clonotypes showed up in both the CD4 and CD8 compartments, probably as a result of convergent recombination. The study included only a couple of donors, which limits how far the findings can be generalized. Computational filtering was needed because FACS-sorted repertoires could contain abundant contaminating clonotypes from the bulk population. The secondary T-cell response was weaker than the primary response but faster, peaking on day 5 instead of day 15.

This clonotype was seen ten or more times. It has no known antigen specificity. Base-call qualities are not available, and no considerably larger clone is one nucleotide away. Explained via the paper, the treatment or condition label denotes: live attenuated yellow fever vaccine strain. PBMCs were isolated from peripheral blood using a standard Ficoll-Paque protocol. CD4 and CD8 T-cell fractions were isolated with Dynabeads CD4 and CD8 positive selection kits. RNA was extracted with TriZol from bulk PBMCs, CD4 and CD8 fractions, and dextramer-positive and dextramer-negative fractions. CDR1 and CDR2 (SGHTA, FQGNSA) derive from the germline V gene. Reading from cysteine to phenylalanine, the CDR3 counts 13 amino acids. The kept DNA is CDR3 alone, 39 bases in frame from the first base. V lost 0 bases and J lost 4 bases; the stretch between them is 4 bases long. TCR cDNA was made using 5'RACE template switching, a step that added a universal primer site and unique molecular identifiers. Priming for cDNA synthesis came from both the TCR alpha and TCR beta constant segments. Libraries were amplified in two PCR steps, with sample barcodes and sequencing adapters added in the second step. Sequencing of the libraries was done on either Illumina HiSeq 2500 (2x100 bp) or NovaSeq (2x150 bp). The original methods were these. Demultiplexing of reads and collapsing into UMI consensus sequences were performed with MIGEC, and V(D)J alignment was carried out with MiXCR. Using edgeR on replicate PBMC samples, clonotypes were called vaccine-responding if FDR was below 0.01 and the log2 fold change was above 5 up to day 15. Each bulk clonotype was labeled CD4 or CD8 based on which sequenced repertoire, CD4 or CD8, contained the clonotype at higher abundance. In TCRdb, the public reads were trimmed at Q25 with fastp and aligned with MiXCR, with productive beta chains retained. For every CDR3 protein sequence, its rows merge into one entry that carries the most common genes and DNA. None of the V and J calls come from the authors' own analysis; TCRdb made them. The sample table shows some 120,000 distinct CDR3 sequences, and more than 6.5% are seen once. Of the sample, around 2.7% falls within the top ten clones.

The TCR sequence derives from a man between 18 and 35 years old who received the YFV17D yellow fever vaccine. The source was CD4+ T cells sorted from PBMCs, collected approximately 11 days after the first yellow fever vaccination. The V and J segments used are TRBV7-2 and TRBJ2-1, with no confidently assigned D gene. The CDR3 protein is CASSLAEYNEQFF. The bases are TGTGCCAGCAGCTTAGCGGAATACAATGAGCAGTTCTTC.